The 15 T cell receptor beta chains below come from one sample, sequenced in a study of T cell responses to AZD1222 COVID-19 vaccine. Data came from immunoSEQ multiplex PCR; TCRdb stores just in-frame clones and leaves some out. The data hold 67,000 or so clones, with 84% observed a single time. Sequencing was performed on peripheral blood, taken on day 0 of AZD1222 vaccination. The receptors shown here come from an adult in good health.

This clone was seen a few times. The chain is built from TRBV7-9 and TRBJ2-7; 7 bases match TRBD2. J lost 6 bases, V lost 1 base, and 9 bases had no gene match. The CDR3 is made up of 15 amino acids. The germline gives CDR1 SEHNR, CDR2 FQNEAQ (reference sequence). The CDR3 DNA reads TGTGCCAGCAGCTTAGGCGCGGGGGAGGACGGCGAGCAGTACTTC. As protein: CASSLGAGEDGEQYF.

The CDR3 spells CASSLGGGNSPLHF. CDR3 in DNA: TGTGCCAGCAGCTTAGGGGGGGGTAATTCACCCCTCCACTTT. This chain uses TRBV11-2 with TRBJ1-6; perhaps TRBD1 as D (5 bases). Trimming left V 1 base short and J 6 bases short, with 7 bases between. Germline V gives CDR1 SGHAT, CDR2 FQNNGV. The CDR3 has 14 residues.

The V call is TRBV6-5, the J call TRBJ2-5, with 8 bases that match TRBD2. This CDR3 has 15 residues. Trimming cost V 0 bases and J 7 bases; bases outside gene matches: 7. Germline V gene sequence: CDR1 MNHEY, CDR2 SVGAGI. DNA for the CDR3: TGTGCCAGCAGTTACTCGCCGGGACTAGACGGGACCCAGTACTTC. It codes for CASSYSPGLDGTQYF.

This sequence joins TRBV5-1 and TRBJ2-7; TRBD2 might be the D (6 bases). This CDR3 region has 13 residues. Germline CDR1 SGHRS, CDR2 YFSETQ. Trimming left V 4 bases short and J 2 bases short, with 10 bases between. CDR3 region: CASSELAAYEQYF. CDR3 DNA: TGCGCCAGCAGCGAACTAGCAGCCTACGAGCAGTACTTC.

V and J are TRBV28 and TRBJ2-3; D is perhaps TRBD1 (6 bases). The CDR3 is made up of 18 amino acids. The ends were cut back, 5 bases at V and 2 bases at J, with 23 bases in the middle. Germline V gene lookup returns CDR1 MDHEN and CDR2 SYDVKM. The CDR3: CASSPGFEGGGHTDTQYF. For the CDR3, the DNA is TGTGCCAGCAGTCCAGGTTTCGAGGGTGGGGGCCACACAGATACGCAGTATTTT.

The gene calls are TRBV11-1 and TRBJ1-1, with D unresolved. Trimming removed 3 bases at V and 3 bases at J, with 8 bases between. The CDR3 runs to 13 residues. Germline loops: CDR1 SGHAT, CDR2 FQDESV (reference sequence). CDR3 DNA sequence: TGTGCCAGCAGCTTTACGGAGTACACTGAAGCTTTCTTT. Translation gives CASSFTEYTEAFF.

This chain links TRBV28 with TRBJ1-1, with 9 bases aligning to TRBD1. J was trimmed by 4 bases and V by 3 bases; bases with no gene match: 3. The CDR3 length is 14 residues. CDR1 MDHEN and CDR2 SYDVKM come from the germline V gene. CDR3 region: CASSLTGGFTEAFF. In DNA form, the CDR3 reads TGTGCCAGCAGTTTGACAGGGGGGTTCACTGAAGCTTTCTTT.

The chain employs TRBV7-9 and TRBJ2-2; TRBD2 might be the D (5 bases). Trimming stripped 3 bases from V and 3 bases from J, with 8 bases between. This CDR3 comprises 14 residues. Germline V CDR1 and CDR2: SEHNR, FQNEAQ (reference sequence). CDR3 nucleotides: TGTGCCAGCAGCTTCATCGGGGACACCGGGGAGCTGTTTTTT. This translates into CASSFIGDTGELFF.

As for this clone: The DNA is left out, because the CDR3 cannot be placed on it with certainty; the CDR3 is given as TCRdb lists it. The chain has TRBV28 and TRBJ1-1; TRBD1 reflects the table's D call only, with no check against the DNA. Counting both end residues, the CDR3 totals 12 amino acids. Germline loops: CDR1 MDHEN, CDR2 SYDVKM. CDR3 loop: CASSFVGTGAFF.

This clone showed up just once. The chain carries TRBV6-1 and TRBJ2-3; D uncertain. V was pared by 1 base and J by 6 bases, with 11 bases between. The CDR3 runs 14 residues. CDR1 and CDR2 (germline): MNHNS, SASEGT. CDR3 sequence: CASSEVWATDTQYF. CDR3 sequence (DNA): TGTGCCAGCAGTGAAGTCTGGGCCACGGATACGCAGTATTTT.

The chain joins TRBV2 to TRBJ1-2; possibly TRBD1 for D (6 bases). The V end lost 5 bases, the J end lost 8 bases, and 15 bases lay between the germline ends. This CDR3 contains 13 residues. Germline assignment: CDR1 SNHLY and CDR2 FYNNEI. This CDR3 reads CASSFRTDSGYTF. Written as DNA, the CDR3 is TGTGCCAGCAGTTTTCGGACGGACAGCGGCTACACCTTC. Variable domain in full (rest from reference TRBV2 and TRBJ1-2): EPEVTQTPSHQVTQMGQEVILRCVPISNHLYFYWYRQILGQKVEFLVSFYNNEISEKSEIFDDQFSVERPDGSNFTLKIRSTKLEDSAMYFCASSFRTDSGYTFGSGTRLTVV.

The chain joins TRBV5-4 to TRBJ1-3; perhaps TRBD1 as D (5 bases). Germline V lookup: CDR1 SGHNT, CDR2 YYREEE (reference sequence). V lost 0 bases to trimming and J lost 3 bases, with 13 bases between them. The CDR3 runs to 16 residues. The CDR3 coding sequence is TGTGCCAGCAGCTTGGGGGGCCCCACAGGTGGAAACACCATATATTTT. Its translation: CASSLGGPTGGNTIYF.

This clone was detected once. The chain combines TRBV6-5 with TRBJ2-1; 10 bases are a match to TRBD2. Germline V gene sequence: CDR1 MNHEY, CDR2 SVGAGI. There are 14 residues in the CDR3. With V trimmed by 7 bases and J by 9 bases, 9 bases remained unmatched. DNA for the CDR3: TGTGCCAGCATAGAGCGGGGGGGCTGGGGTGAGCAGTTCTTC. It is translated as CASIERGGWGEQFF.

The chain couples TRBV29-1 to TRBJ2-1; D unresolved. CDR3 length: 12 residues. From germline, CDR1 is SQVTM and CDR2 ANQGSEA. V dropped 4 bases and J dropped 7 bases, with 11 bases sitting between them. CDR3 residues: CSVARVSNEQFF. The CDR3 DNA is TGCAGCGTTGCCCGGGTATCAAATGAGCAGTTCTTC.

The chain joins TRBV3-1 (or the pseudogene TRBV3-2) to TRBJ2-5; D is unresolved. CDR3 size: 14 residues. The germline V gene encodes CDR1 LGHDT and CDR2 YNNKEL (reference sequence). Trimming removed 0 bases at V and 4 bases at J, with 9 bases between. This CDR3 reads CASSQDSATETQYF. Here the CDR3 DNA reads TGTGCCAGCAGCCAAGATTCAGCCACAGAGACCCAGTACTTC.